This is a list of T cell receptor beta chains from one sample in a study of T cell clusters in autoimmune cytopenias. TCRdb re-called the multiplex PCR reads; every CDR3 protein appears as one record, without DNA. This sample's table has about 3,000 distinct CDR3 sequences. The source material was peripheral blood. These TCRs come from a human donor with an autoimmune cytopenia or autoimmune hepatitis (not recorded which). CDR3s include the opening cysteine and the closing phenylalanine or tryptophan. Each record gives: J gene, V gene, clone size, CDR3 protein. Not all rows give a size; the values are once, few, many and, for expanded clones, a class.

>TRBJ2-7|TRBV18|medium-sized
CASSPTRQDAYEQYF
>TRBJ2-5|TRBV12-3/TRBV12-4|-
CASSFIVGQGGQTQYF
>TRBJ2-3|TRBV4-3|-
CASSQDLAGGGGTQYF
>TRBJ2-2|TRBV12-3/TRBV12-4|-
CASSLLGGRTGELFF
>TRBJ2-7|TRBV6-2/TRBV6-3|medium-sized
CASSGLTLSSYEQYF
>TRBJ2-3|TRBV6-5|medium-sized
CASKKDRANTDTQYF
>TRBJ2-7|TRBV27|medium-sized
CATSFLPGLLGYEQYF
>TRBJ2-1|TRBV9|-
CASSVRWGLGDNEQFF
>TRBJ2-7|TRBV28|-
CASSSRSGLAVSYEQYF
>TRBJ2-5|TRBV29-1|-
CSVWAGGIGETQYF
>TRBJ2-1|TRBV27|medium-sized
CASFRGQGSYNEQFF
>TRBJ2-3|TRBV6-6|-
CASSRRTSGRGDTQYF
>TRBJ2-7|TRBV11-1|medium-sized
CASSTRGDYEQYF
>TRBJ1-5|TRBV28|-
CASSRWGGWGNQPQHF
>TRBJ1-4|TRBV19|medium-sized
CASSIAEGHHNEKLFF
>TRBJ2-3|TRBV24-1|medium-sized
CATSDFVLGGADTQYF
>TRBJ2-3|TRBV12-5|-
CASGLVPGQGATDTQYF
>TRBJ2-7|TRBV10-3|medium-sized
CASSESRLAYEQYF
>TRBJ2-7|TRBV27|medium-sized
CASWGGPDEQYF
>TRBJ2-7|TRBV7-2|-
CASRKDGGGDWYEQYF
>TRBJ2-1|TRBV6-2/TRBV6-3|medium-sized
CASRSGLAGGRNEQFF
>TRBJ2-1|TRBV4-3|-
CASSQEGYNEQFF
>TRBJ2-1|TRBV20-1|medium-sized
CSARKTSGTYNEQFF
>TRBJ1-1|TRBV30|medium-sized
CAWSFDTEAFF
>TRBJ2-3|TRBV2|-
CASSLTSGDTDTQYF
>TRBJ1-2|TRBV7-9|-
CASSFPNREDYGYTF
>TRBJ2-2|TRBV18|medium-sized
CASSPLPNGELFF
>TRBJ2-5|TRBV19|medium-sized
CASSIRRTGQETQYF
>TRBJ1-2|TRBV6-2/TRBV6-3|-
CASRPSGAGGRGYTF
>TRBJ2-1|TRBV12-3/TRBV12-4|medium-sized
CASSTDLSSYNEQFF
>TRBJ1-4|TRBV4-3|-
CASSQDRPGTGNEKLFF
>TRBJ2-1|TRBV14|medium-sized
CASSPRTRVSGEQFF
>TRBJ1-2|TRBV19|medium-sized
CASSLDGVYGYTF
>TRBJ1-2|TRBV29-1|large
CSVDEGASGYTF
>TRBJ1-2|TRBV6-6|-
CASSPSGRPLNYGYTF
>TRBJ2-7|TRBV6-5|medium-sized
CASGPLAGGPYEQYF
>TRBJ1-4|TRBV24-1|medium-sized
CATSDFGREGDEKLFF
>TRBJ1-5|TRBV19|medium-sized
CASRNRGWGDQPQHF
>TRBJ2-5|TRBV11-2|medium-sized
CASSFWASERETQYF
>TRBJ2-2|TRBV5-6|medium-sized
CASSFLLGQNTGELFF
>TRBJ1-2|TRBV11-2|medium-sized
CASSLDRQGRRNYGYTF
>TRBJ2-2|TRBV5-6|medium-sized
CASSLARGAGELFF
>TRBJ2-7|TRBV10-3|medium-sized
CAISEGGLGNYEQYF
>TRBJ2-1|TRBV18|medium-sized
CASSGTSGRDEQFF
>TRBJ2-7|TRBV10-1|-
CASSPGTSHNEQYF
>TRBJ1-5|TRBV27|medium-sized
CASSLSQGTRPQHF
>TRBJ2-3|TRBV5-4|-
CASSFPGSTDTQYF
>TRBJ1-6|TRBV28|-
CASSSGGLALHF
>TRBJ2-3|TRBV5-1|-
CASSFPGLAGADTQYF
>TRBJ2-7|TRBV6-2/TRBV6-3|-
CASSYSTSYEQYF
>TRBJ2-7|TRBV6-6|-
CASSYSLVDYEQYF
>TRBJ1-1|TRBV19|medium-sized
CASKTGGASHTEAFF
>TRBJ2-2|TRBV7-2|medium-sized
CASSLVTGRGTGELFF
>TRBJ1-5|TRBV19|medium-sized
CASSWDRSRNQPQHF
>TRBJ2-1|TRBV28|-
CASSFILAGTYNEQFF